The 21 T cell receptor beta chains below come from one sample, sequenced in a study of T cell responses to AZD1222 COVID-19 vaccine. Profiling relied on immunoSEQ multiplex PCR, and the TCRdb table lists in-frame clones only, not all of them. The sample has 150,000 or so clones, approximately 90% seen once. Sequences were derived from peripheral blood, sampled 28 days after the second AZD1222 dose. The receptors shown here come from an adult who received the AZD1222 COVID-19 vaccine.

The rearrangement joins TRBV24-1 to TRBJ2-5; the match to TRBD1 covers 8 bases. The CDR3 extends over 15 amino acids. Germline lookup yields CDR1 KGHDR and CDR2 SFDVKD. V gave up 4 bases and J gave up 5 bases; unmatched junction bases: 8. The CDR3 bases are TGTGCCACCAGTGACCGATGGACAGGGAGGGAGACCCAGTACTTC. This encodes CATSDRWTGRETQYF.

This clone was picked up one time. The rearrangement links TRBV14 to TRBJ2-7, with D unresolved. This CDR3 has 12 residues. Per the germline V gene, CDR1 is SGHDN and CDR2 is FVKESK. V was trimmed by 0 bases and J by 3 bases, leaving 3 bases between them. The CDR3 DNA follows: TGTGCCAGCAGCCAAGATCTCTACGAGCAGTACTTC. Its translation: CASSQDLYEQYF.

The chain has TRBV7-9 and TRBJ2-7, with D tentatively TRBD1 (6 bases). This CDR3 region has 14 residues. V was cut by 5 bases and J by 6 bases, with 17 bases left in between. Germline CDR1 SEHNR, CDR2 FQNEAQ (reference sequence). CDR3 amino acids: CASSQYRDIGEQYF. CDR3 in DNA: TGTGCCAGCAGCCAATACCGGGACATTGGCGAGCAGTACTTC.

The CDR3 loop reads CASSQGDLEKLFF. The CDR3 DNA follows: TGTGCCAGCAGCCAAGGGGACTTAGAAAAACTGTTTTTT. The chain recombines TRBV3-1 (or the pseudogene TRBV3-2) with TRBJ1-4; a weak D match, TRBD1 (5 bases). Germline V gives CDR1 LGHDT, CDR2 YNNKEL (reference sequence). V was pared by 1 base and J by 8 bases, with 8 bases between. The CDR3 consists of 13 residues.

J is TRBJ1-1 and V is TRBV6-5, with a possible D match to TRBD1 (6 bases). The CDR3 consists of 15 residues. Germline V gene lookup returns CDR1 MNHEY and CDR2 SVGAGI. V lost 0 bases and J 2 bases, leaving 10 bases between the germline ends. CDR3 loop: CASSYSTTGNTEAFF. For the CDR3, the DNA is TGTGCCAGCAGTTACTCGACGACAGGAAACACTGAAGCTTTCTTT.

The J gene is TRBJ1-2, the V gene TRBV7-2; D may be TRBD1 (5 bases). Germline V gene sequence: CDR1 SGHTA, CDR2 FQGNSA. V dropped 0 bases and J dropped 3 bases, with 8 bases sitting between them. There are 14 residues in the CDR3. The CDR3, as DNA: TGTGCCAGCAGCTTAGCAGGGGCCGACTATGGCTACACCTTC. This encodes CASSLAGADYGYTF.

The J gene is TRBJ2-7, the V gene TRBV29-1, with TRBD2 matching over 8 bases. CDR3 length: 15 residues. Germline CDR1 SQVTM, CDR2 ANQGSEA. J gave up 1 base and V 4 bases, and 9 bases lay outside the gene matches. The CDR3 is CSVVLAGKSSYEQYF. The CDR3 nucleotides read TGCAGCGTTGTTTTAGCGGGGAAATCTTCCTACGAGCAGTACTTC.

CDR3 amino acids: CASSLVGNTEAFF. For the CDR3, the DNA is TGTGCCAGCAGCTTAGTCGGGAACACTGAAGCTTTCTTT. This chain joins TRBV13 and TRBJ1-1; D gene ambiguous. V shed 1 base and J shed 1 base, with 4 bases lying between them. The germline CDR1 and CDR2 sequences are PRHDT and FYEKMQ (reference sequence). The CDR3 runs 13 residues.

The chain uses TRBV5-1 and TRBJ1-4, with D maybe TRBD1 (6 bases). The CDR3 length is 16 residues. Trimming removed 3 bases from V and 2 bases from J, with 14 bases in between. In germline, CDR1 is SGHRS, CDR2 YFSETQ. CDR3: CASSSRRDTTNEKLFF. DNA of the CDR3: TGCGCCAGCAGCTCGAGACGGGACACCACTAATGAAAAACTGTTTTTT.

The V gene is TRBV6-1, the J gene TRBJ2-7; 7 bases match TRBD2. The germline gives CDR1 MNHNS, CDR2 SASEGT. The J segment lost 1 base and the V segment lost 0 bases, leaving 3 bases of the junction unmatched. The CDR3 spans 15 residues. CDR3 sequence: CASSEAGLPSYEQYF. DNA for the CDR3: TGTGCCAGCAGTGAAGCGGGACTACCTTCCTACGAGCAGTACTTC.

This clone was seen only once. The V call is TRBV21-1, the J call TRBJ2-7. TRBV21-1 is annotated as a pseudogene. This CDR3 comprises 11 residues. The CDR3 loop reads CASSKGYEQYF. The CDR3 DNA sequence: TGTGCCAGCAGCAAAGGGTACGAGCAGTACTTC.

The gene calls are TRBV5-1 and TRBJ2-7; TRBD1 matches at 10 bases. The CDR3 consists of 15 residues. Germline CDR1 reads SGHRS; CDR2 reads YFSETQ. Trimming took 4 bases from V and 5 from J; bases not matched to a gene: 9. The chain's CDR3 is CASSLRQGAQNEQYF. CDR3 DNA: TGCGCCAGCAGCCTAAGACAGGGGGCGCAAAACGAGCAGTACTTC.

This chain joins TRBV18 and TRBJ1-2; D is unclear. Trimming removed 0 bases from V and 8 bases from J, with 13 bases in between. The CDR3 loop spans 14 amino acids. The germline V gene encodes CDR1 KGHSH and CDR2 LQKENI. CDR3 in DNA: TGTGCCAGCTCACCACCAGTCAAGCTTCGGGGCTACACCTTC. Translating it yields CASSPPVKLRGYTF.

In nucleotides, the CDR3 is TGCGCCAGCAGCTTCATGGGGGATAATGAAAAACTGTTTTTT. Translation: CASSFMGDNEKLFF. V usage is TRBV5-1 and J usage is TRBJ1-4; possibly TRBD1 for D (5 bases). Germline CDR1 and CDR2: SGHRS and YFSETQ. The CDR3 totals 14 residues. Trimming pared 2 bases from V and 4 bases from J, leaving 9 bases between.

This chain uses TRBV9 with TRBJ2-1; 9 positions agree with TRBD1. The V gene's germline CDR1 is SGDLS and CDR2 YYNGEE. With 0 bases clipped from V and 9 bases from J, the junction kept 16 bases outside the gene matches. The CDR3 has 18 amino acids. The CDR3 DNA is TGTGCCAGCAGCGTAGGAGGATCCGGGACAGGGAGCAGGGGTGAGCAGTTCTTC. Translating it yields CASSVGGSGTGSRGEQFF.

The chain employs TRBV30 and TRBJ1-4; D is ambiguous. The CDR3 extends over 14 amino acids. Germline V gives CDR1 GTSNPN, CDR2 SVGIG (reference sequence). The V end lost 4 bases, the J end lost 0 bases, and 9 bases lay between the germline ends. The CDR3 DNA follows: TGTGCCTGGATGGGTACTTCAACTAATGAAAAACTGTTTTTT. Protein product: CAWMGTSTNEKLFF.

The V gene is TRBV7-9, the J gene TRBJ1-6; 9 bases align to TRBD1. V trimming: 7 bases; J trimming: 6 bases; junction bases outside the gene matches: 10. Germline-derived CDR1 and CDR2 are SEHNR and FQNEAQ (reference sequence). The CDR3 runs to 16 residues. CDR3 in amino acids: CASNTNAGQGNSPLHF. The CDR3 coding sequence is TGTGCCAGCAACACCAACGCGGGACAGGGTAATTCACCCCTCCACTTT.

The chain joins TRBV7-2 to TRBJ2-7, with no clear D. V lost 1 base, J lost 2 bases, and 12 bases lay in between. Per germline, CDR1 SGHTA and CDR2 FQGNSA. The CDR3 covers 15 residues. CDR3: CASSLVAVEAYEQYF. The CDR3 nucleotides are TGTGCCAGCAGCTTAGTGGCAGTGGAAGCCTACGAGCAGTACTTC. Combining the CDR3 with reference TRBV7-2 and TRBJ2-7 gives the whole variable domain GAGVSQSPSNKVTEKGKDVELRCDPISGHTALYWYRQSLGQGLEFLIYFQGNSAPDKSGLPSDRFSAERTGGSVSTLTIQRTQQEDSAVYLCASSLVAVEAYEQYFGPGTRLTVT.

The rearrangement uses TRBV18 and TRBJ2-5; D not certain. Germline CDR1 KGHSH, CDR2 LQKENI. Trimming left V 3 bases short and J 5 bases short, with 7 bases between. The CDR3 is 12 amino acids. CDR3 protein: CASSPDRETQYF. The CDR3 DNA follows: TGTGCCAGCTCACCTGACCGGGAGACCCAGTACTTC.

The rearrangement uses TRBV7-2 and TRBJ1-3; D is uncertain. The CDR3 is made up of 16 amino acids. Germline CDR1 and CDR2: SGHTA and FQGNSA. The V end lost 0 bases, the J end lost 4 bases, and 13 bases lay between the germline ends. This CDR3 is CASSLAPGNVGNTIYF. CDR3 nucleotides: TGTGCCAGCAGCTTAGCGCCTGGGAATGTGGGAAACACCATATATTTT.

This rearrangement joins TRBV20-1 to TRBJ2-5; TRBD1 matches 10 bases. The germline V gene encodes CDR1 DFQATT and CDR2 SNEGSKA (reference sequence). V lost 3 bases to trimming and J lost 5 bases; unmatched junction nucleotides: 3. This CDR3 is 13 amino acids long. Here the CDR3 reads CSASDRGLETQYF. Written as DNA, the CDR3 is TGCAGTGCTAGTGACAGGGGGCTTGAGACCCAGTACTTC.